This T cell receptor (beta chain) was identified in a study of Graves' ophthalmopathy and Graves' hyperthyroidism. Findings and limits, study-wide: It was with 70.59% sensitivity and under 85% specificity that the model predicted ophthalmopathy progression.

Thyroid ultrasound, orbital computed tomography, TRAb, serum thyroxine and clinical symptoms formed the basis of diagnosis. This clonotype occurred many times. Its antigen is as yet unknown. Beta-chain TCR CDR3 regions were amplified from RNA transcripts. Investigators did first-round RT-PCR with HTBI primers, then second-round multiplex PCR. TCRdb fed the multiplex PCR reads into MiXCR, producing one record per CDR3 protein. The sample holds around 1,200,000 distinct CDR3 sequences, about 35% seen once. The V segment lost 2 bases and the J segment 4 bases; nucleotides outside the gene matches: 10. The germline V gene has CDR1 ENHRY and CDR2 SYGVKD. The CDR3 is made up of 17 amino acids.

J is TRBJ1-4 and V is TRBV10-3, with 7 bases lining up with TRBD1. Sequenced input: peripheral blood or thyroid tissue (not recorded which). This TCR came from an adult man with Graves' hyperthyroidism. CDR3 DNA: TGTGCCATCAGTGAGACCCCCACAGGGGCGAGTAATGAAAAACTGTTTTTT. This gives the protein CAISETPTGASNEKLFF.